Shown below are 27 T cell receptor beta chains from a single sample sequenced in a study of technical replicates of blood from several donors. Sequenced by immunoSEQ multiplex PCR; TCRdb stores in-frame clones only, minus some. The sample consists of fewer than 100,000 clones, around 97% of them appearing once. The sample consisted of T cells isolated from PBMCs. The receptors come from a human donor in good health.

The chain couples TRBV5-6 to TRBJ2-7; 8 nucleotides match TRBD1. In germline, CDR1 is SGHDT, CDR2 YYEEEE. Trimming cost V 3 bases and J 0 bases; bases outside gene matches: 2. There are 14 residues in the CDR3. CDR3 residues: CASSWDRNSYEQYF. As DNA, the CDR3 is TGTGCCAGCAGCTGGGACAGGAACTCCTACGAGCAGTACTTC.

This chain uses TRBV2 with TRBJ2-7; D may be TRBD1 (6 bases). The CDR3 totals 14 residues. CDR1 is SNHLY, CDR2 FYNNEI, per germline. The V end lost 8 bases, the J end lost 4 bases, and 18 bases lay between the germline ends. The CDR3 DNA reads TGTGCCAGCGGACAGAAGGCCTTAGGGTACGAGCAGTACTTC. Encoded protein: CASGQKALGYEQYF.

The CDR3 loop reads CASSLAVSGSNEQFF. The CDR3 DNA follows: TGTGCCAGCAGCTTAGCGGTGAGCGGGAGCAATGAGCAGTTCTTC. The chain carries TRBV7-2 and TRBJ2-1; TRBD2 matches at 8 bases. The CDR3 contains 15 residues. The ends lost 0 bases at V and 6 bases at J; junction bases unmatched: 4. CDR1 and CDR2 from the germline V gene are SGHTA and FQGNSA. Using reference TRBV7-2 and TRBJ2-1 for the parts outside the CDR3, the full variable domain is GAGVSQSPSNKVTEKGKDVELRCDPISGHTALYWYRQSLGQGLEFLIYFQGNSAPDKSGLPSDRFSAERTGGSVSTLTIQRTQQEDSAVYLCASSLAVSGSNEQFFGPGTRLTVL.

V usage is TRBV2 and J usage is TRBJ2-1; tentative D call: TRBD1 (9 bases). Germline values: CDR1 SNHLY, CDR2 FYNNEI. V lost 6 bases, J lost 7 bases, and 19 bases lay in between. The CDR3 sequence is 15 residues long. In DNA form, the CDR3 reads TGTGCCAGCAGCTACACTAGCGGACAGGGGAATGAGCAGTTCTTC. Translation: CASSYTSGQGNEQFF.

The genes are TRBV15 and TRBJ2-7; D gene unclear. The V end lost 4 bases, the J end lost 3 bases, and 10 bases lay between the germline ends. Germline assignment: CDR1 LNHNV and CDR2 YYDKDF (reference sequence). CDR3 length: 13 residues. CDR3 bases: TGTGCCACCAGCATAGAGGCAGGCTACGAGCAGTACTTC. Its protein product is CATSIEAGYEQYF.

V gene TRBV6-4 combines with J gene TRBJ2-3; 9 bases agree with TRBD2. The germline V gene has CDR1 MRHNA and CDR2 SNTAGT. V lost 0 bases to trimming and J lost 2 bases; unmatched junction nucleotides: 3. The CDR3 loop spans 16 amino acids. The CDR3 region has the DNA TGTGCCAGCAGTGACTCTAGCGGGAGACACACAGATACGCAGTATTTT. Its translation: CASSDSSGRHTDTQYF.

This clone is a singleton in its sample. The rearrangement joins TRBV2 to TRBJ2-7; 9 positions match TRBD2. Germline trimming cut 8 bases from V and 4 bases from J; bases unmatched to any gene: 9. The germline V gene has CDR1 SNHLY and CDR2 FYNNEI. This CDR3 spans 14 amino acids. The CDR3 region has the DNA TGTGCCAGCTCTTATAATCTAGCGGGATACGAGCAGTACTTC. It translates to CASSYNLAGYEQYF.

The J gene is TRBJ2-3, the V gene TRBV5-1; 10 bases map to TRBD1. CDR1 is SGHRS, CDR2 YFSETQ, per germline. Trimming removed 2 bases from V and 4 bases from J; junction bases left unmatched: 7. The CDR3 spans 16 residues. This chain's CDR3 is CASSFSGTGVADTQYF. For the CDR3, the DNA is TGCGCCAGCAGCTTTTCAGGGACAGGGGTCGCAGATACGCAGTATTTT.

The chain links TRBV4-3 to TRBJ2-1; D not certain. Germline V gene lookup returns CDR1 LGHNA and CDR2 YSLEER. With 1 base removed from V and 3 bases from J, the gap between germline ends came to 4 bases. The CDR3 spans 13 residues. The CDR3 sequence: CASSQAYYNEQFF. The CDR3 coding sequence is TGCGCCAGCAGCCAAGCCTACTACAATGAGCAGTTCTTC.

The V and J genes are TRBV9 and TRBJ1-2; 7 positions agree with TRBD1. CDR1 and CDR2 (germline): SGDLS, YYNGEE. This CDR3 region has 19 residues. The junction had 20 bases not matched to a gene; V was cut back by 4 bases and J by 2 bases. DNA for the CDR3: TGTGCCAGCAGCCTTGGACTACAGGCGACGGGACAGAGAAACTATGGCTACACCTTC. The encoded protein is CASSLGLQATGQRNYGYTF.

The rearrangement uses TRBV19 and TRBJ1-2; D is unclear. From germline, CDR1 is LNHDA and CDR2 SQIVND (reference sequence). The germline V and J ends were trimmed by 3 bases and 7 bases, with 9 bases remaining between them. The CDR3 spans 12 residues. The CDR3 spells CASSIEGSGYTF. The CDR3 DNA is TGTGCCAGTAGTATCGAGGGCTCTGGCTACACCTTC.

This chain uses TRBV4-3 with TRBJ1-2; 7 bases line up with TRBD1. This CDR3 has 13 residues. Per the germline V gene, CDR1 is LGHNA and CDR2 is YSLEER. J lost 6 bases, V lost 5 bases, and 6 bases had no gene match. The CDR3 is CASSDRVRHGYTF. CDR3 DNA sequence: TGCGCCAGCAGCGACAGGGTTCGTCATGGCTACACCTTC.

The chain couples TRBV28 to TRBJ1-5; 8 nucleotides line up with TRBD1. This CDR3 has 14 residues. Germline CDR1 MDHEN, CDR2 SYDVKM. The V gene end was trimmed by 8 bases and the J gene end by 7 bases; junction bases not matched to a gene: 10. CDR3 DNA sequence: TGTGCCAGCCTTCGGCAGGGGGCTTACCAGCCCCAGCATTTT. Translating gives CASLRQGAYQPQHF.

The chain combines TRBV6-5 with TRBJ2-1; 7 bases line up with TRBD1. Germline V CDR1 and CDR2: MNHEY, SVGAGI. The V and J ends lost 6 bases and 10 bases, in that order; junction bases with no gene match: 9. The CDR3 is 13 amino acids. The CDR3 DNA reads TGTGCCAGCAGCCCTGGACAGGTTGGCGAGCAGTTCTTC. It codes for CASSPGQVGEQFF.

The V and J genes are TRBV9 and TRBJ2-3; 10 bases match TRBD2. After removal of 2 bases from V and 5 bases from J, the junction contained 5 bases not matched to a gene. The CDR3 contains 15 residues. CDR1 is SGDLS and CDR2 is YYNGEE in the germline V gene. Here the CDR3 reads CASSVSSGSRDTQYF. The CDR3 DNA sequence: TGTGCCAGCAGCGTTTCTAGCGGGAGCCGAGATACGCAGTATTTT.

This CDR3 is CASSQFPEGGEGTGELFF. CDR3 bases: TGCGCCAGCAGCCAGTTCCCGGAGGGAGGGGAGGGCACCGGGGAGCTGTTTTTT. J is TRBJ2-2 and V is TRBV4-1, with TRBD2 identical over 7 bases. The germline V gene encodes CDR1 MGHRA and CDR2 YSYEKL. V was clipped by 3 bases and J by 4 bases; unmatched bases: 14. The CDR3 consists of 18 residues.

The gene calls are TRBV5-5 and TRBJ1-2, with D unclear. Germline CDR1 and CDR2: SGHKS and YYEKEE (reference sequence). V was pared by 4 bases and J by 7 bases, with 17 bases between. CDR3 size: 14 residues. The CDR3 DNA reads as TGTGCCAGCAGCCGGCAGCGCAGAGTTTTTGGCTACACCTTC. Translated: CASSRQRRVFGYTF.

DNA of the CDR3: TGTGCCAGCAGCCAAGAACCCCGCGAGAACACTGAAGCTTTCTTT. The encoded protein is CASSQEPRENTEAFF. The V call is TRBV4-2, the J call TRBJ1-1; D is uncertain. Trimming pared 0 bases from V and 1 base from J, leaving 9 bases between. The CDR3 loop spans 15 amino acids. Germline V gene sequence: CDR1 LGHNA, CDR2 YNFKEQ.

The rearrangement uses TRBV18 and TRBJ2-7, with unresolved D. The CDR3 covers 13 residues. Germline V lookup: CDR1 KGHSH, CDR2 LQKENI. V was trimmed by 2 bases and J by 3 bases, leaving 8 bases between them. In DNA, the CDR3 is TGTGCCAGCTCACCAACGGTACTCTACGAGCAGTACTTC. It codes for CASSPTVLYEQYF.

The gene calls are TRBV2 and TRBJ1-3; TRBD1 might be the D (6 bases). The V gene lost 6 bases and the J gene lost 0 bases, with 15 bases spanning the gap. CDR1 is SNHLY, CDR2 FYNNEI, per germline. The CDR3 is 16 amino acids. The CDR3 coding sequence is TGTGCCAGCAGCACAGGGCAGGAAGGCTCTGGAAACACCATATATTTT. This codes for CASSTGQEGSGNTIYF.

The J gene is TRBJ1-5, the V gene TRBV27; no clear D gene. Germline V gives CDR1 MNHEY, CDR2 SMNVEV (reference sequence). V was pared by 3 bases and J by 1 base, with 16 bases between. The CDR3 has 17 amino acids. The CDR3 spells CASSFSSEVVSNQPQHF. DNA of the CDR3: TGTGCCAGCAGTTTTAGTTCTGAGGTGGTAAGCAATCAGCCCCAGCATTTT.

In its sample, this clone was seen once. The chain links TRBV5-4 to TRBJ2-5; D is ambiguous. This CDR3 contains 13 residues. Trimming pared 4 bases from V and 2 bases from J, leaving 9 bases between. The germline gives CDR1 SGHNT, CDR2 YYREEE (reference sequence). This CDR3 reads CASSRTAQETQYF. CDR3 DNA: TGTGCCAGCAGCAGAACAGCTCAAGAGACCCAGTACTTC.

This CDR3 is CSVEGTSFGNEQFF. The CDR3, as DNA: TGCAGCGTTGAAGGGACTAGCTTCGGCAATGAGCAGTTCTTC. The chain carries TRBV29-1 and TRBJ2-1; 8 bases align to TRBD2. CDR3 length: 14 amino acids. J was trimmed by 6 bases and V by 1 base; bases with no gene match: 5. The germline V gene encodes CDR1 SQVTM and CDR2 ANQGSEA.

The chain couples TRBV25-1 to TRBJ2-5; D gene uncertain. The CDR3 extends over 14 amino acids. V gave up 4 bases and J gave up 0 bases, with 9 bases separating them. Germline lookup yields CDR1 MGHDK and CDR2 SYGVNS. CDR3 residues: CASSANSYQETQYF. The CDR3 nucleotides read TGTGCCAGCAGTGCTAACAGCTACCAAGAGACCCAGTACTTC.

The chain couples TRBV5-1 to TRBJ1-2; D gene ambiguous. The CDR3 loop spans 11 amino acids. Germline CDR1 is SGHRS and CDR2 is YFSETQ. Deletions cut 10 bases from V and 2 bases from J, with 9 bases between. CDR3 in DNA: TGCGCCCCCAGATTCAACTATGGCTACACCTTC. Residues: CAPRFNYGYTF.

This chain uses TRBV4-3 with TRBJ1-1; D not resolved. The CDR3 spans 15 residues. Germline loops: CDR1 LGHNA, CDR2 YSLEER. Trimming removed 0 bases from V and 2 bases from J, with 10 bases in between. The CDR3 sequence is CASSQDSGVNTEAFF. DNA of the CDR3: TGCGCCAGCAGCCAAGATTCCGGGGTAAACACTGAAGCTTTCTTT.

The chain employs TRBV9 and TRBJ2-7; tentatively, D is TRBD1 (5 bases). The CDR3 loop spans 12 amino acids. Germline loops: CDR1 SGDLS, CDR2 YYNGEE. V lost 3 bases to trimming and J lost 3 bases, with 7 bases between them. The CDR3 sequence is CASSEGNYEQYF. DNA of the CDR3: TGTGCCAGCAGCGAGGGGAACTACGAGCAGTACTTC.